These 5 T cell receptor beta chains were sequenced from one sample in a study of HIV-infected patients and healthy controls. About 540 ng RNA was reverse transcribed with alpha and beta constant-region primers. Separate chain-specific third strand synthesis with multiplexing indices produced the alpha and beta libraries. A single record per CDR3 protein comes from TCRdb applying MiXCR to the 5' RACE reads. This sample has about 8,100 distinct CDR3 sequences, with 6.1% found just once. No cell fractionation was done, so the repertoire covers all unsorted peripheral blood T cells. Sequencing was performed on blood, taken before antiretroviral therapy. These receptor sequences come from an adult with HIV infection.

By sample fraction, this clonotype is medium-sized. For the CDR3, the DNA is TGTGCCAGCACTCTAGCGGGGGTGTACAATGAGCAGTTCTTC. This codes for CASTLAGVYNEQFF. The chain couples TRBV6-1 to TRBJ2-1; 10 positions agree with TRBD2. The V and J ends lost 7 bases and 4 bases, in that order; junction bases with no gene match: 4. The germline V gene encodes CDR1 MNHNS and CDR2 SASEGT. This CDR3 spans 14 amino acids.

By sample fraction, this clonotype is medium-sized. The chain has TRBV12-3 or TRBV12-4 and TRBJ1-4, with 9 bases aligning to TRBD1. CDR3 size: 15 residues. The junction had 6 bases not matched to a gene; V was cut back by 5 bases and J by 5 bases. The CDR3 protein is CASSPGTGWNEKLFF. CDR3 DNA: TGTGCCAGCAGTCCGGGGACAGGGTGGAATGAAAAACTGTTTTTT.

This clonotype was seen at least ten times. V usage is TRBV19 and J usage is TRBJ2-2; TRBD1 matches at 9 bases. Germline loops: CDR1 LNHDA, CDR2 SQIVND (reference sequence). This CDR3 spans 16 amino acids. Trimming at V came to 6 bases and at J to 4 bases, leaving 9 bases not matched to a gene. Here the CDR3 reads CASSLNRGRSTGELFF. The DNA of the CDR3 is TGTGCCAGTAGCCTGAACAGGGGGCGTAGCACCGGGGAGCTGTTTTTT.

This clonotype is labeled as medium-sized. This chain connects TRBV5-1 to TRBJ1-4, with D unclear. The CDR3 contains 12 residues. CDR1 SGHRS and CDR2 YFSETQ come from the germline V gene. V lost 2 bases and J lost 5, with 4 bases in between. DNA of the CDR3: TGCGCCAGCAGCTTTTCCAATGAAAAACTGTTTTTT. Its translation: CASSFSNEKLFF.

This clonotype is categorized as medium-sized. The chain uses TRBV5-1 and TRBJ1-6; the D is unclear. Between the trimmed V and J ends, which lost 0 bases and 5 bases, there was a span of 9 bases. Germline V gene sequence: CDR1 SGHRS, CDR2 YFSETQ. The CDR3 is 15 amino acids. Here the CDR3 DNA reads TGCGCCAGCAGCTTGGACCCAGGAGATAATTCACCCCTCCACTTT. Its translation is CASSLDPGDNSPLHF.